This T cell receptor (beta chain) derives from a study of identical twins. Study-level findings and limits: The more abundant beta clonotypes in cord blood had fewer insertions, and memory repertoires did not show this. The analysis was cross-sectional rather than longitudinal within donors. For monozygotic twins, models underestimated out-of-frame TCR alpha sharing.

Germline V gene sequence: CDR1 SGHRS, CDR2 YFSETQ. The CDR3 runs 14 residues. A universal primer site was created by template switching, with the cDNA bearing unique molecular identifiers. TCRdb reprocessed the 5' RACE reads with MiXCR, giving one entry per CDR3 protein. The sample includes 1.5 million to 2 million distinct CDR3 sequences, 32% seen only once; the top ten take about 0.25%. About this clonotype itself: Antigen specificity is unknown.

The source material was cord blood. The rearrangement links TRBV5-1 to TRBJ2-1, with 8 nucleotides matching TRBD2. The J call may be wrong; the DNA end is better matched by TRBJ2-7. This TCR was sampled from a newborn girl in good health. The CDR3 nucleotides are TGCGCCAGCAGGTCGGCGGGAGGATACAATGAGCAGTACTTC. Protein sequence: CASRSAGGYNEQYF.